The subject of this entry is one T cell receptor beta chain. What it binds is unknown. The source of the sample is a study of T cells expressing NK-cell markers. Study conclusions and caveats: NKG2C+ dominant clonotypes from roughly 6 donors made up about 1.0-7.5% of CD8+ T cells.

Germline lookup yields CDR1 MDHEN and CDR2 SYDVKM. The CDR3 contains 15 residues. From the 5' RACE reads, TCRdb lists one entry per CDR3 protein and no DNA. The sample's table shows about 110,000 distinct CDR3 sequences. Sequencing input: blood T cells: a sorted CD56 or NKG2C T cell subset, CD4+ or CD8+ T cells, or bulk PBMC T cells (not recorded which). The chain has TRBV28 and TRBJ2-1; the TRBD2 assignment by TCRdb is unverifiable without DNA. The TCR originated in a woman aged 18 to 75 in good health. This CDR3 reads CASSLVAGESWEQFF.